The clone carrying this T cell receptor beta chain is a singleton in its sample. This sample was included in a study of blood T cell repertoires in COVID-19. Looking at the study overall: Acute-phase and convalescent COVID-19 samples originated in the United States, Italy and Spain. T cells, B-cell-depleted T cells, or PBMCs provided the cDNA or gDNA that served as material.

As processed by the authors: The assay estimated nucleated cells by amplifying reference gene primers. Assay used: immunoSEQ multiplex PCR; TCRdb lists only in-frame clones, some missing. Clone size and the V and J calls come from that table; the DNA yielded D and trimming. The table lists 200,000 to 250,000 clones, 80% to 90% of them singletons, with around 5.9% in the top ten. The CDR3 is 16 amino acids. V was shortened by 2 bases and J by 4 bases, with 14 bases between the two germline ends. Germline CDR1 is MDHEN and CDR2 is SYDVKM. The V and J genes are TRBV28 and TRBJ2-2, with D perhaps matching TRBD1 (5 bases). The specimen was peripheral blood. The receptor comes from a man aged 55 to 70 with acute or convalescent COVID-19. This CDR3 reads CASSLLSRVSTGELFF. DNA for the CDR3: TGTGCCAGCAGTTTACTCTCCAGGGTCAGCACCGGGGAGCTGTTTTTT.